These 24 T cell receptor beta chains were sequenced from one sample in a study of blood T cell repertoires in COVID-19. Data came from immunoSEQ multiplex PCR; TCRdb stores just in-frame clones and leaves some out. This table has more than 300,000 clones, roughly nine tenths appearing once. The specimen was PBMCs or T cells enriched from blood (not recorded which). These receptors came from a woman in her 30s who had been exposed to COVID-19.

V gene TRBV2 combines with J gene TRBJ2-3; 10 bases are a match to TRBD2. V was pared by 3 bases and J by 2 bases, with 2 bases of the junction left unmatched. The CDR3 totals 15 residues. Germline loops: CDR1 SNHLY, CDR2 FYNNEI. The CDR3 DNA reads TGTGCCAGCAGTGATAGCGGGGGGTTCACAGATACGCAGTATTTT. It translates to CASSDSGGFTDTQYF.

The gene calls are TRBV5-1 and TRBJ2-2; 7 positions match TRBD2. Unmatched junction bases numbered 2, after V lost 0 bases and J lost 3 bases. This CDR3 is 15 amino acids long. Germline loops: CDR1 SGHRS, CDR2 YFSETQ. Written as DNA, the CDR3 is TGCGCCAGCAGCTTGGGGGACTATTACACCGGGGAGCTGTTTTTT. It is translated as CASSLGDYYTGELFF.

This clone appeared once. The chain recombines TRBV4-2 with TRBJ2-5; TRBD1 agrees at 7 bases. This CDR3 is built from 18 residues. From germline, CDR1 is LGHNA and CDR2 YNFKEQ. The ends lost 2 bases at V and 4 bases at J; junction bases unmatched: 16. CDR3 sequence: CASSQSPTWTGLGETQYF. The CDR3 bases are TGTGCCAGCAGCCAATCGCCTACCTGGACAGGATTAGGAGAGACCCAGTACTTC.

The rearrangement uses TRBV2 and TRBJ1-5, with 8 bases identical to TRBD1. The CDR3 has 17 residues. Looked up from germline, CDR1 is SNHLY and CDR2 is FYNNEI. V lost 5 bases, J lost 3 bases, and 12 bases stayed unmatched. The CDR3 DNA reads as TGTGCCAGCAGTCCATCTCGGGACAGGTACGACAATCAGCCCCAGCATTTT. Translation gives CASSPSRDRYDNQPQHF.

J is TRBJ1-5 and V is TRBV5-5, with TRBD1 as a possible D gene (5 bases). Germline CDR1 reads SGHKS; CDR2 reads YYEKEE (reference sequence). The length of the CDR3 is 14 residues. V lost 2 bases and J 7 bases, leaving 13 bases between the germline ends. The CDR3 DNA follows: TGTGCCAGCAGCTTTGAGGCGGGGGAGCAGCCCCAGCATTTT. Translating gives CASSFEAGEQPQHF.

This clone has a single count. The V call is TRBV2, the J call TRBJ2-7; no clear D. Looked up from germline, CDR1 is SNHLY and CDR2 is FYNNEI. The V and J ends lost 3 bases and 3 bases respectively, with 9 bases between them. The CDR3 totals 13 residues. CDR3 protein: CASSDAPIYEQYF. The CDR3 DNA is TGTGCCAGCAGTGACGCTCCTATCTACGAGCAGTACTTC.

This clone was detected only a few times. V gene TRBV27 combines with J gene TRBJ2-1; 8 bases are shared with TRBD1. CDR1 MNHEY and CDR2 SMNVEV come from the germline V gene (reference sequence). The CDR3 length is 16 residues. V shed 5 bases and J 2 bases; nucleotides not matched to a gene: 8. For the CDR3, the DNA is TGTGCCAGCAGTGCACCAGGACAGGGTGCCTACAATGAGCAGTTCTTC. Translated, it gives CASSAPGQGAYNEQFF.

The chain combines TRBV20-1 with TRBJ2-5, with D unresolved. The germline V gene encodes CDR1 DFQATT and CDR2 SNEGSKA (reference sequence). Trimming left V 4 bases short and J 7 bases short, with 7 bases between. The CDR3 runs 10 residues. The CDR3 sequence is CSATRGTQYF. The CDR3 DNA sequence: TGCAGTGCTACTCGCGGGACCCAGTACTTC.

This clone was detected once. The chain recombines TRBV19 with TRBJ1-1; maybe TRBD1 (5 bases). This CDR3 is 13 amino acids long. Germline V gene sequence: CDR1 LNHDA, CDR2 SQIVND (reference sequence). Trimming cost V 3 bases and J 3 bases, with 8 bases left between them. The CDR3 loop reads CASSIFRDTEAFF. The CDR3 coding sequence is TGTGCCAGTAGTATCTTCAGGGACACTGAAGCTTTCTTT.

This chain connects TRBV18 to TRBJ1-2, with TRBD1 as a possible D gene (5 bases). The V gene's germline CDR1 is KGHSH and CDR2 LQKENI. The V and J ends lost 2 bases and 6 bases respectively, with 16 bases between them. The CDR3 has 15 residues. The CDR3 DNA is TGTGCCAGCTCACCAGTTATTTCCAGGGATGATGGCTACACCTTC. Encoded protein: CASSPVISRDDGYTF.

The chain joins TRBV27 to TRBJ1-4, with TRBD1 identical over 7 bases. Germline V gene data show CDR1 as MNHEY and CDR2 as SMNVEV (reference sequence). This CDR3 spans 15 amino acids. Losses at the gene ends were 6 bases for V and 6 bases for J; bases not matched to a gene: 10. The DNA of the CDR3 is TGTGCCAGCAGCTATCTACCTACAGGGGATGAAAAACTGTTTTTT. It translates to CASSYLPTGDEKLFF.

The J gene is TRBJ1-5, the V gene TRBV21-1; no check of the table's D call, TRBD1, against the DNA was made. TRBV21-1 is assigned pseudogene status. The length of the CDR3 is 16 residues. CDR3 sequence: CASSKEGGRSNQPQHF. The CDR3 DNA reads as TGTGCCAGCAGCAAAGAAGGGGGTAGGAGTAATCAGCCCCAGCATTTT.

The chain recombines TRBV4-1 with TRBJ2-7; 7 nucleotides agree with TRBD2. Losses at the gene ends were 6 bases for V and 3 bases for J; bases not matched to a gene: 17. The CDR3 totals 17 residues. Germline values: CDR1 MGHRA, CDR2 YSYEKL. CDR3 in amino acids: CASRKSTHLQRGYEQYF. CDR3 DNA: TGCGCCAGCAGAAAGTCAACACACCTTCAGCGGGGCTACGAGCAGTACTTC.

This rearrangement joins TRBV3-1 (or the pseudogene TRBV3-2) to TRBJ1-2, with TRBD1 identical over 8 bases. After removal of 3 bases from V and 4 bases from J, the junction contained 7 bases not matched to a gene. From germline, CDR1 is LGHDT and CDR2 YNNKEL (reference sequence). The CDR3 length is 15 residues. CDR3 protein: CASSQGTGNPYGYTF. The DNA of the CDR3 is TGTGCCAGCAGCCAGGGGACAGGAAACCCCTATGGCTACACCTTC.

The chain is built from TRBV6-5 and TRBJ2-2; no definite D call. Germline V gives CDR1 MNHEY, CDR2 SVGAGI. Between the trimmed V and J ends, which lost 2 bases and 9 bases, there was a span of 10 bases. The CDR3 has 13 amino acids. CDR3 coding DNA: TGTGCCAGCAGTTACGGTGAGGTCCGGGAGCTGTTTTTT. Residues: CASSYGEVRELFF.

DNA for the CDR3: TGTGCCAGCTCACCCGTTTTCATAGGTGGACAGTCGAATTCACCCCTCCACTTT. Residues: CASSPVFIGGQSNSPLHF. The chain carries TRBV18 and TRBJ1-6; D possibly corresponds to TRBD1 (6 bases). Germline V gives CDR1 KGHSH, CDR2 LQKENI. The CDR3 contains 18 residues. The V gene lost 3 bases and the J gene lost 7 bases, with 22 bases spanning the gap.

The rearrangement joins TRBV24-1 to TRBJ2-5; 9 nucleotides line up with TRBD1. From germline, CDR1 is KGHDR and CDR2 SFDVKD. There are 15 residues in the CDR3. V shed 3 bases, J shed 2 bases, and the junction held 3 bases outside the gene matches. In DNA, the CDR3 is TGTGCCACCAGTGATGAACAGGGGGCGCAAGAGACCCAGTACTTC. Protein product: CATSDEQGAQETQYF.

CDR3 loop: CASSSGRGYGYTF. For the CDR3, the DNA is TGCGCCAGCAGCTCTGGACGGGGCTATGGCTACACCTTC. V usage is TRBV4-1 and J usage is TRBJ1-2; no firm D call. This CDR3 contains 13 residues. V lost 5 bases, J lost 4 bases, and 11 bases lay in between. Germline V lookup: CDR1 MGHRA, CDR2 YSYEKL.

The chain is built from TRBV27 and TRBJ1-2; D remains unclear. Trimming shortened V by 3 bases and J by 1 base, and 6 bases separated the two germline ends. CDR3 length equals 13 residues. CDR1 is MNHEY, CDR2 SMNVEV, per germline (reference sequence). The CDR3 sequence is CASSFSGNYGYTF. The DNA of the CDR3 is TGTGCCAGCAGTTTCTCGGGTAACTATGGCTACACCTTC.

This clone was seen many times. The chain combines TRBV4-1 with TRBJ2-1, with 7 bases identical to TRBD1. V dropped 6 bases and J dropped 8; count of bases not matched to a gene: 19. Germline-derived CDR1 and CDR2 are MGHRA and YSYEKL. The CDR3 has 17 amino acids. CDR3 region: CASRSLFGQAVNDEQFF. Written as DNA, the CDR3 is TGCGCCAGCAGGTCGCTCTTCGGACAGGCGGTCAACGATGAGCAGTTCTTC.

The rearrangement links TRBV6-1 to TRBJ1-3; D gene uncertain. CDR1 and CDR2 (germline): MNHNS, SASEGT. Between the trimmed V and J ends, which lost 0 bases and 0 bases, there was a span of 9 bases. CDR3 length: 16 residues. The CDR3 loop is CASSEAYRTSGNTIYF. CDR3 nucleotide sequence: TGTGCCAGCAGTGAAGCGTACAGAACCTCTGGAAACACCATATATTTT.

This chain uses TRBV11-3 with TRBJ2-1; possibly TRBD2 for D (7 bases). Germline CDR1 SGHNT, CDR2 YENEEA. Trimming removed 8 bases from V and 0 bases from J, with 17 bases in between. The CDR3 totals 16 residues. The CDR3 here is CASSGGGGGSYNEQFF. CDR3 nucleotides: TGTGCCAGCTCCGGCGGCGGGGGCGGCTCCTACAATGAGCAGTTCTTC.

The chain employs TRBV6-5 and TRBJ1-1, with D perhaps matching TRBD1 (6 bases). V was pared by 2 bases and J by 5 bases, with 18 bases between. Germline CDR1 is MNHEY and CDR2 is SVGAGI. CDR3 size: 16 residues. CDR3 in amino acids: CASSYGSADRPTEAFF. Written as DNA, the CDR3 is TGTGCCAGCAGTTACGGATCCGCCGACAGGCCGACTGAAGCTTTCTTT.

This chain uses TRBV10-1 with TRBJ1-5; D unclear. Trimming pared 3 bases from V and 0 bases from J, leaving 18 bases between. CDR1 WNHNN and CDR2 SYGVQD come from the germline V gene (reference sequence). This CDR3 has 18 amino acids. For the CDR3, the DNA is TGCGCCAGCAGTGATGAACAGACTATAGCCTATAGCAATCAGCCCCAGCATTTT. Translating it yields CASSDEQTIAYSNQPQHF.